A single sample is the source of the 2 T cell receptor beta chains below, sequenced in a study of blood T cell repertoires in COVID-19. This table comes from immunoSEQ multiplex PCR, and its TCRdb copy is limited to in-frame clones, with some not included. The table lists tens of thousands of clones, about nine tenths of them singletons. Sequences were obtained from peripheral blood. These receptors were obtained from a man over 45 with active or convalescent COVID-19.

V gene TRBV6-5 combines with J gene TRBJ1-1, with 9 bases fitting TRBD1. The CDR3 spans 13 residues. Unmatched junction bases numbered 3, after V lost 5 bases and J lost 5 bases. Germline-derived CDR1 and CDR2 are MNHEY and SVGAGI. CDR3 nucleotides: TGTGCCAGCAGTAAGGACAGGGGAACTGAAGCTTTCTTT. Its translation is CASSKDRGTEAFF.

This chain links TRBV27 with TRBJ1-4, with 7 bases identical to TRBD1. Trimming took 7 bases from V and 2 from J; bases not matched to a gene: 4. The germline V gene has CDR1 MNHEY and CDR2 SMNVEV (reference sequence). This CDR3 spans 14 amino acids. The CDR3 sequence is CASTQTGTNEKLFF. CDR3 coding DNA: TGTGCCAGCACCCAGACAGGGACTAATGAAAAACTGTTTTTT.